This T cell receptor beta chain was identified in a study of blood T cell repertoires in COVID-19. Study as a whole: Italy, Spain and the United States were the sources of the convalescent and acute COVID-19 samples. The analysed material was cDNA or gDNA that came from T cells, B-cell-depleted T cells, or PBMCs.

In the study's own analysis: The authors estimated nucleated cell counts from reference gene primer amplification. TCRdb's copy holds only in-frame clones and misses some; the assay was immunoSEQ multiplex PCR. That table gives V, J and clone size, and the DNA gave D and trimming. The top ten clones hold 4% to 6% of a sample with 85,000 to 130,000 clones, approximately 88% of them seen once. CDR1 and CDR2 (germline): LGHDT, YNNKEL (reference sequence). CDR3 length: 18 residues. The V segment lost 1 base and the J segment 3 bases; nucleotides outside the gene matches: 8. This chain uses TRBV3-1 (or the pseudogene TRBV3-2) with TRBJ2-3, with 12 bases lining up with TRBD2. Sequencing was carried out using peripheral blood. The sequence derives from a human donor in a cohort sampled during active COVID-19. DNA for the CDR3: TGTGCCAGCAGCCAAGGGACTAGCGGGGACGGGGGTACAGATACGCAGTATTTT. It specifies CASSQGTSGDGGTDTQYF.